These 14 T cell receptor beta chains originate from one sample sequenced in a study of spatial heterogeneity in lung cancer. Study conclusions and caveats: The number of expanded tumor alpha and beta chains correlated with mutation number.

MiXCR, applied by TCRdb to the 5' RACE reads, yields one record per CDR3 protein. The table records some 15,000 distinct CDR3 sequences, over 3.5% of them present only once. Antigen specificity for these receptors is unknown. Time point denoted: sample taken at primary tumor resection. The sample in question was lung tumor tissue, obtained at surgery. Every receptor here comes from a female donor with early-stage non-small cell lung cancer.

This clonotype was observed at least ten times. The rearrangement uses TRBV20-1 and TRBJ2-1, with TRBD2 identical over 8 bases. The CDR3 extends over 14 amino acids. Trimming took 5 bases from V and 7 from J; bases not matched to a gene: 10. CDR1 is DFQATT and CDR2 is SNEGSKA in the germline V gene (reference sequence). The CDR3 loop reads CSAPRGGDGNEQFF. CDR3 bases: TGCAGTGCTCCACGGGGGGGAGATGGGAATGAGCAGTTCTTC.

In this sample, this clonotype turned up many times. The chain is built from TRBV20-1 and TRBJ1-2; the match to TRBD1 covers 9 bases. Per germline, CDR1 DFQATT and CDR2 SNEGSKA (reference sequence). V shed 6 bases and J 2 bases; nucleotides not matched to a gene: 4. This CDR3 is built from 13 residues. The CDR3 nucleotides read TGCAGTGCCCAAGGGACAGGGAACTATGGCTACACCTTC. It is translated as CSAQGTGNYGYTF.

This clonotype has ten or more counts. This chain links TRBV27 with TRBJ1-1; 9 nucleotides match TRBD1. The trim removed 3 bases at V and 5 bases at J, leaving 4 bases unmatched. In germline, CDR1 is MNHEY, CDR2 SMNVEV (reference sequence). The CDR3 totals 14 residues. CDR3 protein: CASSFNRGRTEAFF. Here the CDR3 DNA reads TGTGCCAGCAGTTTCAACAGGGGGCGGACTGAAGCTTTCTTT.

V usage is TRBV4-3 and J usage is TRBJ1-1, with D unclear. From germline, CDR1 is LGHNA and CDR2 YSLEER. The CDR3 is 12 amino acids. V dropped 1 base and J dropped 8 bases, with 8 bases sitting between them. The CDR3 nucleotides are TGCGCCAGCAGCCAAGTAGGGAACGAAGCTTTCTTT. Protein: CASSQVGNEAFF.

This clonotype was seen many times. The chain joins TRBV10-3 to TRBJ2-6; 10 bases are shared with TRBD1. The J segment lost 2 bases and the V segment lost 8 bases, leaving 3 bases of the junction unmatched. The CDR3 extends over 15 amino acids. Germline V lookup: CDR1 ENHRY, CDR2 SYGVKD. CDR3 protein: CAIGTGVPGANVLTF. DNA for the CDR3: TGTGCCATCGGGACAGGGGTACCTGGGGCCAACGTCCTGACTTTC.

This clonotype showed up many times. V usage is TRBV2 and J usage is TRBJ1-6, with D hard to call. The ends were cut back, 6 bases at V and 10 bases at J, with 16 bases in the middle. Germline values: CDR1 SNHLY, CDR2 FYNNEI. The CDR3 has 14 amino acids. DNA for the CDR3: TGTGCCAGCAGGGAGGGCTTGCGGGAATCACCCCTCCACTTT. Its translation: CASREGLRESPLHF.

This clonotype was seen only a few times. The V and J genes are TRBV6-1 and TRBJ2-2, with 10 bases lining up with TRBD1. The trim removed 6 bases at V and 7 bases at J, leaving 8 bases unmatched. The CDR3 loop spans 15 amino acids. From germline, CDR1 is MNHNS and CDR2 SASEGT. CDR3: CASSHGQGDGGELFF. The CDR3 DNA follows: TGTGCCAGCAGCCATGGACAGGGGGATGGCGGGGAGCTGTTTTTT.

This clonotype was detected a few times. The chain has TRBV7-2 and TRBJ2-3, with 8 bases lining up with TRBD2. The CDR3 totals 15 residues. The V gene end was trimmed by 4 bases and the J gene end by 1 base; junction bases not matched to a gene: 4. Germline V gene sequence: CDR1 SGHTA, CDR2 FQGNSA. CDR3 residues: CASSSVSGGTDTQYF. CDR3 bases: TGTGCCAGCAGCTCGGTTAGCGGGGGCACAGATACGCAGTATTTT.

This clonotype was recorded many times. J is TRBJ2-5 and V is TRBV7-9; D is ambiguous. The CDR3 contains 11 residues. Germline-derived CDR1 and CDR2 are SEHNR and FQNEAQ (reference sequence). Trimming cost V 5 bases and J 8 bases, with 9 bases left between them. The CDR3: CASSPYVTQYF. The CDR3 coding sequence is TGTGCCAGCAGCCCGTACGTAACCCAGTACTTC.

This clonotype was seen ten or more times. The CDR3 loop is CASSMLWGSNQPQHF. In DNA, the CDR3 is TGTGCCAGCAGTATGTTGTGGGGTAGCAATCAGCCCCAGCATTTT. This rearrangement joins TRBV27 to TRBJ1-5; D call uncertain. The length of the CDR3 is 15 residues. CDR1 is MNHEY and CDR2 is SMNVEV in the germline V gene (reference sequence). The ends were cut back, 5 bases at V and 0 bases at J, with 11 bases in the middle.

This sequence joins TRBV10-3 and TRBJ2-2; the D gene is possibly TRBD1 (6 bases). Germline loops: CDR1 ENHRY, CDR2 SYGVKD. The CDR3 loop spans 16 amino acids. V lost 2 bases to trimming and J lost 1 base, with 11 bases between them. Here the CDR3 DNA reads TGTGCCATCAGTGAGCCACCGACAGGGAACACCGGGGAGCTGTTTTTT. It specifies CAISEPPTGNTGELFF.

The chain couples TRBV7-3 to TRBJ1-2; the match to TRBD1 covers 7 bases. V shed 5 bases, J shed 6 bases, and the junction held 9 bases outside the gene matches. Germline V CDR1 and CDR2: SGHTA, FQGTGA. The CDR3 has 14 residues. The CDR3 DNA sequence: TGTGCCAGCAGCGCCGACAGGGCTCTCGATGGCTACACCTTC. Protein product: CASSADRALDGYTF.

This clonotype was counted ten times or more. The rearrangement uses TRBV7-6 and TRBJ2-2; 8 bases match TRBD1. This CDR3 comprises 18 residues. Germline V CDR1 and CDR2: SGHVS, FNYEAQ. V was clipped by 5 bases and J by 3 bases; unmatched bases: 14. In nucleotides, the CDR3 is TGTGCCAGCAGCCCGGCGTTTGGTACAGGGGGACACACCGGGGAGCTGTTTTTT. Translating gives CASSPAFGTGGHTGELFF.

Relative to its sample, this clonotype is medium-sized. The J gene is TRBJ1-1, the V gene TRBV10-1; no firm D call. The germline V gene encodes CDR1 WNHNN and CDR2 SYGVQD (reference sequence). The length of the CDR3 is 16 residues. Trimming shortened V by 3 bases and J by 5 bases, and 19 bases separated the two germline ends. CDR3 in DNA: TGCGCCAGCAGTGACTCCCGGACTCTGGCTGGGACTGAAGCTTTCTTT. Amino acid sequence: CASSDSRTLAGTEAFF.